Included here is one T cell receptor beta chain sequence, with context. Its matching antigen is unknown. Patients who had autoimmune disease history or got systemic immunosuppression were left out. These data belong to a study of OX40 agonist ivuxolimab in advanced cancers. Across the study: The patients got ivuxolimab, which is an agonistic anti-OX40 (CD134) antibody. Study results and limitations: Partial responders receiving 0.1-3.0 mg/kg showed among the lowest clonal expansion. CD8+ T cells were the subset that, on average, had more expanded clones than CD4+.

Germline V lookup: CDR1 KGHSH, CDR2 LQKENI. This CDR3 has 15 residues. V was pared by 3 bases and J by 4 bases, with 4 bases of the junction left unmatched. Method: immunoSEQ multiplex PCR; TCRdb's copy keeps in-frame clones and lacks some. The sample has approximately 99,000 clones, approximately 94% seen once. This clonotype was obtained from an adult with an advanced solid tumor such as melanoma, head and neck, liver or kidney cancer. This specimen consisted of CD4+ or CD8+ T cells sorted from blood, obtained in a trial of the OX40 agonist ivuxolimab. The chain has TRBV18 and TRBJ2-2; 8 nucleotides line up with TRBD1. CDR3 coding DNA: TGTGCCAGCTCACCGGACAGGGTCAGCACCGGGGAGCTGTTTTTT. Translating it yields CASSPDRVSTGELFF.